This T cell receptor (beta chain) comes out of a study of blood T cell repertoires in COVID-19. About the study: T cells, B-cell-depleted T cells, or PBMCs supplied cDNA or gDNA.

Per the original data handling: Estimation of nucleated cell counts relied on the amplification of reference gene primers. TCRdb's copy holds only in-frame clones and misses some; the assay was immunoSEQ multiplex PCR. For V, J and clone size, that table is used; D and trimming come from the DNA. The table shows under 15,000 clones, with under 80% occurring only once. The CDR3 is 13 residues long. The germline V gene encodes CDR1 MNHEY and CDR2 SVGEGT. The V end was cut by 6 bases, the J end by 4 bases, with 10 bases between. Sequencing was performed on peripheral blood. The rearrangement uses TRBV6-2 or TRBV6-3 and TRBJ1-5, with D maybe TRBD1 (6 bases). This sequence was found in a human donor in a cohort sampled during active COVID-19. CDR3 loop: CASSRDINQPQHF. The CDR3 DNA is TGTGCCAGCAGCCGGGACATAAATCAGCCCCAGCATTTT.